This record covers a single T cell receptor beta chain. Its matching antigen is unknown. The CDR3 is 14 residues long. From germline, CDR1 is SGHRS and CDR2 YFSETQ. V trimming: 0 bases; J trimming: 8 bases; junction bases outside the gene matches: 4. The data derive from a study of PD-1 blockade in mismatch repair-deficient tumors. Overall study: Patients had eleven to twelve mismatch repair-deficient cancer types, all previously treated and progressing.

PCR or immunohistochemistry showed mismatch repair deficiency in every enrolled patient. Here immunoSEQ multiplex PCR was the method, and the copy in TCRdb shows in-frame clones only, minus some. The table shows some 130,000 clones, with about 90% occurring only once. Findings and limits, study-wide: Rapid post-treatment expansion, then contraction, generally preceding radiologic response, marked tumor-resident clones.

The sequencing used peripheral blood, collected approximately 71 weeks after starting pembrolizumab. This rearrangement joins TRBV5-1 to TRBJ2-1; TRBD1 matches 8 bases. The receptor was isolated from an adult with mismatch repair-deficient cancer. The CDR3 DNA is TGCGCCAGCAGCTTGGCCGGGACAGGAGATGAGCAGTTCTTC. Residues: CASSLAGTGDEQFF.